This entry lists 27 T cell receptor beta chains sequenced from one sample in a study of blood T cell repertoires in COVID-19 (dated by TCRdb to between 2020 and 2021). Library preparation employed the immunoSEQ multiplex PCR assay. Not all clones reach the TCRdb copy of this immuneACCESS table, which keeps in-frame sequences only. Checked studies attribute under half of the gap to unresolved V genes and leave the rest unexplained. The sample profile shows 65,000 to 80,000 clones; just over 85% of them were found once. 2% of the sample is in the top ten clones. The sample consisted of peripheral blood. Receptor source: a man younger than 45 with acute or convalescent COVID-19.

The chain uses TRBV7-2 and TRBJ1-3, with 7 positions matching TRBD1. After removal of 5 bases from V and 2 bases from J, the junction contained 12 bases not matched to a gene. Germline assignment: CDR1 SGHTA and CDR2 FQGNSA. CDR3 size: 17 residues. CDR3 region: CASSISGGRFPGNTIYF. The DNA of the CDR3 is TGTGCCAGCAGCATCTCAGGGGGTAGGTTCCCTGGAAACACCATATATTTT.

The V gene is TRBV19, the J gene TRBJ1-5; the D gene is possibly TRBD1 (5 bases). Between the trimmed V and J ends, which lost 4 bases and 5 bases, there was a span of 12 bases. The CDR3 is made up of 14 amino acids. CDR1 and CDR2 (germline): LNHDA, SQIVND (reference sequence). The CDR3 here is CASSTGNIDQPQHF. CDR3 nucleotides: TGTGCCAGTAGTACAGGGAACATCGATCAGCCCCAGCATTTT.

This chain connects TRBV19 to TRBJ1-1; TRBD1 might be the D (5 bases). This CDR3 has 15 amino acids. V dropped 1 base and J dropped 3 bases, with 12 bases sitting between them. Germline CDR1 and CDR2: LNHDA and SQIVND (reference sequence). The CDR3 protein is CASSIVGQGYTEAFF. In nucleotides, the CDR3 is TGTGCCAGTAGTATAGTGGGGCAGGGTTACACTGAAGCTTTCTTT.

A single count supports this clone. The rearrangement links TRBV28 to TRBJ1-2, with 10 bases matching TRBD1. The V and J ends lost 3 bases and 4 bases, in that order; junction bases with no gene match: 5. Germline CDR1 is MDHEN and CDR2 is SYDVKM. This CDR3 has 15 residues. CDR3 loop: CASSLATGGPYGYTF. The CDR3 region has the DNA TGTGCCAGCAGTTTGGCGACAGGGGGCCCCTATGGCTACACCTTC.

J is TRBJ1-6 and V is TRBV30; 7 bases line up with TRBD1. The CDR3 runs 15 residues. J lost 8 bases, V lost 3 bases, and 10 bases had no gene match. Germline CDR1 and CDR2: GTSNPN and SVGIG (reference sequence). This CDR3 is CAWSLDRVGHSPLHF. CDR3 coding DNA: TGTGCCTGGAGCCTAGACAGGGTCGGGCATTCACCCCTCCACTTT.

CDR3 in amino acids: CASSSQTQGAGETQYF. The CDR3 coding sequence is TGCGCCAGCAGCTCTCAAACACAGGGGGCTGGAGAGACCCAGTACTTC. The V call is TRBV5-1, the J call TRBJ2-5, with 9 bases fitting TRBD1. CDR1 is SGHRS and CDR2 is YFSETQ in the germline V gene. There are 16 residues in the CDR3. The V and J ends lost 3 bases and 4 bases, in that order; junction bases with no gene match: 10.

CDR3 sequence reads: CASSFSLERASGGQYV. The CDR3 DNA follows: TGTGCCAGCAGCTTTTCCCTTGAGCGGGCGTCCGGGGGGCAGTACGTC. The J gene is TRBJ2-7, the V gene TRBV7-8; a weak D match, TRBD2 (6 bases). The ends were cut back, 3 bases at V and 9 bases at J, with 24 bases in the middle. The germline V gene encodes CDR1 SGHVS and CDR2 FQNEAQ. The CDR3 has 16 residues.

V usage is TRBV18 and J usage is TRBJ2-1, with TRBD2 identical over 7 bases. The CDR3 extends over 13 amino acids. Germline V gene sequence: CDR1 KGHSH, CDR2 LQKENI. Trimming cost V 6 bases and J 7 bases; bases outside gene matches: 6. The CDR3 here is CASSPAGTNEQFF. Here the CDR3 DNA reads TGTGCCAGCTCCCCAGCGGGGACGAATGAGCAGTTCTTC.

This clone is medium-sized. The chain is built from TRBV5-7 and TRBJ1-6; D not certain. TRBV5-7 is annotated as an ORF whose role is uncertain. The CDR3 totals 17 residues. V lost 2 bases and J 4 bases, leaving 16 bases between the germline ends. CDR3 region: CASSFQRRGLYNSPLHF. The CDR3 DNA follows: TGTGCCAGCAGCTTCCAGAGGCGCGGGCTATATAATTCACCCCTCCACTTT.

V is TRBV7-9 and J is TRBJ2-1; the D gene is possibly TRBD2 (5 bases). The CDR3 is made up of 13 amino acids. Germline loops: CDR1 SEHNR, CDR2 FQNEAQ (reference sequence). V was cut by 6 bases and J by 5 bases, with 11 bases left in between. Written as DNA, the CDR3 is TGTGCCAGCAGTGGTGGGAGCCACAATGAGCAGTTCTTC. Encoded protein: CASSGGSHNEQFF.

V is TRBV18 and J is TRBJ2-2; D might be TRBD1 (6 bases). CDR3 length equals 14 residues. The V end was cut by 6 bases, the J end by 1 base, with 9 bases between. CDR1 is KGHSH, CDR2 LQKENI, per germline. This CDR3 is CASSPGQNTGELFF. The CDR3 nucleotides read TGTGCCAGCTCCCCGGGACAGAACACCGGGGAGCTGTTTTTT.

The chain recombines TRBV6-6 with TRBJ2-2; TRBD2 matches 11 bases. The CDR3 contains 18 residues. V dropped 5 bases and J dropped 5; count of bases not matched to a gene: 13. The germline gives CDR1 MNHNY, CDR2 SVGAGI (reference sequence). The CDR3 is CASSPGRTSGRPTGELFF. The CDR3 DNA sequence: TGTGCCAGCAGTCCGGGGAGGACTAGCGGGCGACCGACCGGGGAGCTGTTTTTT.

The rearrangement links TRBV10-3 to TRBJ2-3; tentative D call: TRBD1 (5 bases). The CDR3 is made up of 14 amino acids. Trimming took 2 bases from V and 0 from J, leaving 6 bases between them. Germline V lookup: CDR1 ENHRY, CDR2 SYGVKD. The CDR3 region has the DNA TGTGCCATCAGTGAGGGGGCCAGCACAGATACGCAGTATTTT. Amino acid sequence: CAISEGASTDTQYF.

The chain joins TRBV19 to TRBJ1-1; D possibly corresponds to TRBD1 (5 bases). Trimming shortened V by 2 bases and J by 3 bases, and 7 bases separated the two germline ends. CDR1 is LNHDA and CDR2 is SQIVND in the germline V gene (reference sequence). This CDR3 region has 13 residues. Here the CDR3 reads CASSISRDTEAFF. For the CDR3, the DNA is TGTGCCAGTAGTATATCCAGGGACACTGAAGCTTTCTTT.

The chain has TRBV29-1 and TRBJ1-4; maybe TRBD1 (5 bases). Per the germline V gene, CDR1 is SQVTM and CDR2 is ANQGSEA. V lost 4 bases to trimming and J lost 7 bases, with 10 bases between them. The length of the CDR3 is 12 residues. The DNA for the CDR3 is TGCAGCGTTGGACGGAGGGGTGAAAAACTGTTTTTT. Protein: CSVGRRGEKLFF.

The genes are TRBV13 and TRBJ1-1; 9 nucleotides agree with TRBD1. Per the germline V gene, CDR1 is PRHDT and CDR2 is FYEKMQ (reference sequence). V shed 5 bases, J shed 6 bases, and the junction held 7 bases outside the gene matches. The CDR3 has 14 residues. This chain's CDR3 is CASSHRTGVAEAFF. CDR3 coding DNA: TGTGCCAGCAGCCATCGGACAGGGGTCGCTGAAGCTTTCTTT.

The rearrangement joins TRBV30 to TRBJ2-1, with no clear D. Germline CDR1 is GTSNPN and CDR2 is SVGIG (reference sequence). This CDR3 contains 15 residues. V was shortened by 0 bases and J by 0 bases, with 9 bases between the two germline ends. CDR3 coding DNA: TGTGCCTGGAGTGTACCGTTGAGCTCCTACAATGAGCAGTTCTTC. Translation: CAWSVPLSSYNEQFF.

This CDR3 is CASSYTGGNGYTF. In nucleotides, the CDR3 is TGTGCCAGCAGTTACACAGGGGGAAATGGCTACACCTTC. J is TRBJ1-2 and V is TRBV6-5; 8 bases align to TRBD1. This CDR3 spans 13 amino acids. V was pared by 2 bases and J by 6 bases, with 2 bases of the junction left unmatched. CDR1 and CDR2 (germline): MNHEY, SVGAGI.

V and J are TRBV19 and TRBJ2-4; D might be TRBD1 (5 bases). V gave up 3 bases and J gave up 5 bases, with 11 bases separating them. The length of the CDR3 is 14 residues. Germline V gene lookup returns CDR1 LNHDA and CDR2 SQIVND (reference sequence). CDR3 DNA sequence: TGTGCCAGTAGTATTCGAAGACAGCAAAACATTCAGTACTTC. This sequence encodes CASSIRRQQNIQYF.

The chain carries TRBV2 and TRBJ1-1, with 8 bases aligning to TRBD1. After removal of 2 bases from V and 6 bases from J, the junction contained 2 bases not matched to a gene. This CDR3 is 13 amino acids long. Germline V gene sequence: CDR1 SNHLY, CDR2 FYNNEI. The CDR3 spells CASSESGGPEAFF. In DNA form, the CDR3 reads TGTGCCAGCAGTGAATCAGGGGGCCCTGAAGCTTTCTTT.

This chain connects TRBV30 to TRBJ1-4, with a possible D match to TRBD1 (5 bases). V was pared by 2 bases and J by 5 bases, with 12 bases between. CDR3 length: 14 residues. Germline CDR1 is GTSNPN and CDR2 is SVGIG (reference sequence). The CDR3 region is CAWSWGARNEKLFF. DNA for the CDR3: TGTGCCTGGAGTTGGGGCGCTAGGAATGAAAAACTGTTTTTT.

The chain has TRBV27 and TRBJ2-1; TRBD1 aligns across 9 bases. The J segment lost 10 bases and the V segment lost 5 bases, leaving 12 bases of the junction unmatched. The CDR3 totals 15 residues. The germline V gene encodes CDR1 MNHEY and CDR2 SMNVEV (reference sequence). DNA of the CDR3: TGTGCCAGCAGTGCGTACCGGGACAGGGTACAGGAGCAGTTCTTC. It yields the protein CASSAYRDRVQEQFF.

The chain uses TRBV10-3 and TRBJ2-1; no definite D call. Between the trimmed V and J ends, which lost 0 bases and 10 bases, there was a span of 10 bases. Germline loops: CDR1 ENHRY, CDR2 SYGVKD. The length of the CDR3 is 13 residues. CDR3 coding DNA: TGTGCCATCAGTGAGTCCCCGCGGCAGGAGCAGTTCTTC. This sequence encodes CAISESPRQEQFF.

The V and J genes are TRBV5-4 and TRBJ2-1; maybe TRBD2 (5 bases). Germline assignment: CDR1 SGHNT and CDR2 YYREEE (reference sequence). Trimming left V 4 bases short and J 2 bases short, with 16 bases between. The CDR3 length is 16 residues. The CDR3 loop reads CASSGGGPPAYNEQFF. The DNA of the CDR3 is TGTGCCAGCAGCGGAGGAGGTCCCCCCGCCTACAATGAGCAGTTCTTC.

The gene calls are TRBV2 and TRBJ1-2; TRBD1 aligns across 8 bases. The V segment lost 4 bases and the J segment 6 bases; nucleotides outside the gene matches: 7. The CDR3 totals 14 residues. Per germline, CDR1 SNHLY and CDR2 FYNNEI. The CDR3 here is CASSVTTGDDGYTF. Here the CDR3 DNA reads TGTGCCAGCAGTGTAACGACAGGGGATGATGGCTACACCTTC. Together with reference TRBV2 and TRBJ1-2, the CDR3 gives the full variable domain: EPEVTQTPSHQVTQMGQEVILRCVPISNHLYFYWYRQILGQKVEFLVSFYNNEISEKSEIFDDQFSVERPDGSNFTLKIRSTKLEDSAMYFCASSVTTGDDGYTFGSGTRLTVV.

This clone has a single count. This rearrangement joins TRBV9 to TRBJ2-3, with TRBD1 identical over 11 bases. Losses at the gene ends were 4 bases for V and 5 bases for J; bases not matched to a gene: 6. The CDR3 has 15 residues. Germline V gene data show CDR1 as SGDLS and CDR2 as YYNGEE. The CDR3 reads CASSPWTGGVDTQYF. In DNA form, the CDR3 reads TGTGCCAGCAGCCCGTGGACAGGGGGCGTAGATACGCAGTATTTT.

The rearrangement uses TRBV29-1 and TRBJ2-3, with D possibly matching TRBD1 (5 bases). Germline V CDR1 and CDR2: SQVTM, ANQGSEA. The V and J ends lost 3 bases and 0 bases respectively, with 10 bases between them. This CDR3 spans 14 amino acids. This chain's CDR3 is CSVEQGSSTDTQYF. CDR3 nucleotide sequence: TGCAGCGTTGAGCAGGGCTCTAGCACAGATACGCAGTATTTT.